These 29 T cell receptor beta chains share one sample of origin, sequenced in a study of blood T cell repertoires in COVID-19. This table comes from immunoSEQ multiplex PCR, and its TCRdb copy is limited to in-frame clones, with some not included. There are about 61,000 clones in the sample; around 82% occur only once, and about 20% lies in the top ten. Material: peripheral blood. These TCRs come from a man older than 75 with active or convalescent COVID-19.

V and J are TRBV6-6 and TRBJ2-1; 9 nucleotides agree with TRBD2. Germline lookup yields CDR1 MNHNY and CDR2 SVGAGI (reference sequence). This CDR3 is built from 15 residues. V lost 6 bases to trimming and J lost 0 bases; unmatched junction nucleotides: 3. CDR3 region: CASRSSGSSYNEQFF. The CDR3 DNA sequence: TGTGCCAGCAGGAGTAGCGGGAGCTCCTACAATGAGCAGTTCTTC.

In nucleotides, the CDR3 is TGTGCCAGCAGCTTCGGACAGTTCGATGAGCAGTTCTTC. This sequence encodes CASSFGQFDEQFF. The chain couples TRBV7-6 to TRBJ2-1; weak D call: TRBD1 (6 bases). The CDR3 has 13 residues. The V end lost 3 bases, the J end lost 8 bases, and 11 bases lay between the germline ends. Looked up from germline, CDR1 is SGHVS and CDR2 is FNYEAQ. The full variable domain, rest sourced from reference TRBV7-6 and TRBJ2-1, is GAGVSQSPRYKVTKRGQDVALRCDPISGHVSLYWYRQALGQGPEFLTYFNYEAQQDKSGLPNDRFSAERPEGSISTLTIQRTEQRDSAMYRCASSFGQFDEQFFGPGTRLTVL.

A note on this clone: Germline and junction disagree at one end, which may indicate a read error. The chain employs TRBV10-3 and TRBJ1-2; D might be TRBD1 (5 bases). This CDR3 has 12 residues. Germline V gene sequence: CDR1 ENHRY, CDR2 SYGVKD. CDR3 DNA: TGTGCAATCAAACGGGGGTCCTATGGCTACACCTTC. Translated, it gives CAIKRGSYGYTF.

This chain links TRBV18 with TRBJ2-1, with 9 bases fitting TRBD1. The trim removed 6 bases at V and 6 bases at J, leaving 6 bases unmatched. CDR1 is KGHSH and CDR2 is LQKENI in the germline V gene. This CDR3 region has 14 residues. The CDR3 bases are TGTGCCAGCTCCCACGGACAGGGGATCAATGAGCAGTTCTTC. Translating it yields CASSHGQGINEQFF.

This clone was counted a few times. The rearrangement uses TRBV28 and TRBJ1-2, with D uncertain. CDR3 length: 12 residues. Trimming took 5 bases from V and 2 from J, leaving 6 bases between them. CDR1 MDHEN and CDR2 SYDVKM come from the germline V gene. The CDR3 DNA follows: TGTGCCAGCAGTCCAGCGAACTATGGCTACACCTTC. Protein sequence: CASSPANYGYTF.

This chain joins TRBV29-1 and TRBJ2-2; no reliable D call. The germline V gene has CDR1 SQVTM and CDR2 ANQGSEA. Trimming removed 0 bases at V and 6 bases at J, with 14 bases between. The CDR3 spans 15 residues. CDR3 residues: CSVEDAADTAGELFF. Here the CDR3 DNA reads TGCAGCGTTGAAGATGCGGCAGATACCGCCGGGGAGCTGTTTTTT.

V and J are TRBV12-2 and TRBJ2-3; TRBD1, the table's D call, lacks a check against the DNA. TRBV12-2 is deemed a pseudogene. The CDR3 contains 18 residues. The chain's CDR3 is CASRSLSCGTGGTDTQYF. In nucleotides, the CDR3 is TGTGCAAGTCGCTCTCTCTCTTGTGGGACAGGGGGAACAGATACGCAGTATTTT.

This clone was seen only a few times. The DNA of the CDR3 is TGTGCCACCAGTGGAGCAAGAGGTACCGAAGCTTTCTTT. This codes for CATSGARGTEAFF. The rearrangement uses TRBV24-1 and TRBJ1-1, with no clear D. The CDR3 has 13 residues. With 5 bases removed from V and 8 bases from J, the gap between germline ends came to 14 bases. Looked up from germline, CDR1 is KGHDR and CDR2 is SFDVKD.

The V gene is TRBV7-2, the J gene TRBJ1-6; the D is unclear. V lost 5 bases and J 0 bases, leaving 11 bases between the germline ends. This CDR3 comprises 16 residues. Germline-derived CDR1 and CDR2 are SGHTA and FQGNSA. CDR3: CASSQDWSSYNSPLHF. The CDR3 DNA is TGTGCCAGCAGCCAGGACTGGAGCTCCTATAATTCACCCCTCCACTTT.

This rearrangement joins TRBV20-1 to TRBJ2-5; D is possibly TRBD2 (5 bases). The CDR3 is made up of 11 amino acids. The germline CDR1 and CDR2 sequences are DFQATT and SNEGSKA (reference sequence). V was pared by 7 bases and J by 8 bases, with 14 bases between. The CDR3 DNA sequence: TGCAGTGTACACCCCGGGAAAACCCAGTACTTC. This sequence encodes CSVHPGKTQYF.

The rearrangement joins TRBV2 to TRBJ2-5; TRBD1 matches 7 bases. The CDR3 is 15 residues long. Trimming at V came to 6 bases and at J to 1 base, leaving 8 bases not matched to a gene. Germline CDR1 reads SNHLY; CDR2 reads FYNNEI. CDR3 bases: TGTGCCAGCAGCGATGCAGGGGGTATCCAAGAGACCCAGTACTTC. It yields the protein CASSDAGGIQETQYF.

The genes are TRBV15 and TRBJ1-3; 7 bases match TRBD1. J gave up 2 bases and V 3 bases, and 4 bases lay outside the gene matches. This CDR3 comprises 15 residues. Germline values: CDR1 LNHNV, CDR2 YYDKDF (reference sequence). This chain's CDR3 is CATSREQGTGNTIYF. DNA of the CDR3: TGTGCCACCAGCAGGGAACAGGGGACTGGAAACACCATATATTTT. Full variable domain (remainder filled in from reference TRBV15 and TRBJ1-3): DAMVIQNPRYQVTQFGKPVTLSCSQTLNHNVMYWYQQKSSQAPKLLFHYYDKDFNNEADTPDNFQSRRPNTSFCFLDIRSPGLGDTAMYLCATSREQGTGNTIYFGEGSWLTVV.

The gene calls are TRBV18 and TRBJ2-7, with TRBD2 matching 10 bases. The CDR3 totals 15 residues. The J segment lost 5 bases and the V segment lost 2 bases, leaving 6 bases of the junction unmatched. In germline, CDR1 is KGHSH, CDR2 LQKENI. The CDR3 bases are TGTGCCAGCTCACCAACTAATAGCGGGAGGCACGAGCAGTACTTC. Protein product: CASSPTNSGRHEQYF.

V gene TRBV28 combines with J gene TRBJ2-2; TRBD1 agrees at 8 bases. The germline V gene encodes CDR1 MDHEN and CDR2 SYDVKM. This CDR3 is 16 amino acids long. V lost 6 bases and J lost 0; bases outside the gene matches: 6. The CDR3 loop is CASRVGQGANTGELFF. The CDR3 region has the DNA TGTGCCAGCAGGGTCGGACAGGGCGCGAACACCGGGGAGCTGTTTTTT.

This rearrangement joins TRBV7-2 to TRBJ1-1, with TRBD1 as a possible D gene (6 bases). The germline V and J ends were trimmed by 10 bases and 1 base, with 13 bases remaining between them. Per germline, CDR1 SGHTA and CDR2 FQGNSA. The CDR3 consists of 13 residues. Written as DNA, the CDR3 is TGTGCCACACGCGACAGGAGGAACACTGAAGCTTTCTTT. Its translation is CATRDRRNTEAFF.

The chain has TRBV6-5 and TRBJ2-2; D unclear. The CDR3 spans 14 residues. Germline V gene lookup returns CDR1 MNHEY and CDR2 SVGAGI. The germline V and J ends were trimmed by 6 bases and 6 bases, with 14 bases remaining between them. The CDR3 sequence: CASRPQTDSGELFF. The CDR3 DNA reads TGTGCCAGCAGACCCCAAACCGACTCCGGGGAGCTGTTTTTT.

V gene TRBV7-2 combines with J gene TRBJ2-5; TRBD2 matches at 9 bases. Germline V gene lookup returns CDR1 SGHTA and CDR2 FQGNSA. This CDR3 has 13 amino acids. V lost 1 base to trimming and J lost 13 bases; unmatched junction nucleotides: 7. The CDR3 DNA follows: TGTGCCAGCAGCTTAGAAGGCGGGGGGGCTCCGTACTTC. This codes for CASSLEGGGAPYF.

The chain has TRBV20-1 and TRBJ2-7; D uncertain. V was pared by 4 bases and J by 6 bases, with 10 bases between. Germline V gene data show CDR1 as DFQATT and CDR2 as SNEGSKA (reference sequence). The CDR3 totals 11 residues. CDR3 residues: CSAKIVSEQYF. The CDR3 DNA reads TGCAGTGCTAAAATTGTCAGCGAGCAGTACTTC.

This clone was picked up a small number of times. This chain links TRBV7-6 with TRBJ2-7; TRBD1 matches 8 bases. V lost 1 base to trimming and J lost 4 bases; unmatched junction nucleotides: 6. Looked up from germline, CDR1 is SGHVS and CDR2 is FNYEAQ. The CDR3 runs to 15 residues. The CDR3 spells CASSLDPGGFYEQYF. The CDR3 nucleotides are TGTGCCAGCAGCTTAGATCCAGGGGGCTTTTACGAGCAGTACTTC.

The chain recombines TRBV19 with TRBJ2-5; no reliable D call. V lost 3 bases to trimming and J lost 7 bases, with 9 bases between them. Germline V gene data show CDR1 as LNHDA and CDR2 as SQIVND (reference sequence). The CDR3 sequence is 12 residues long. Here the CDR3 DNA reads TGTGCCAGTAGTATGGATGGGCGGACCCAGTACTTC. Its protein is CASSMDGRTQYF.

This clone was observed once. This rearrangement joins TRBV19 to TRBJ1-5, with 9 bases matching TRBD1. In germline, CDR1 is LNHDA, CDR2 SQIVND (reference sequence). The CDR3 runs to 19 residues. Germline trimming cut 4 bases from V and 2 bases from J; bases unmatched to any gene: 15. The CDR3 region is CASSKIPGTGLVGNQPQHF. In nucleotides, the CDR3 is TGTGCCAGTAGTAAAATCCCCGGGACAGGGTTAGTGGGCAATCAGCCCCAGCATTTT. The full variable domain, rest sourced from reference TRBV19 and TRBJ1-5, is DGGITQSPKYLFRKEGQNVTLSCEQNLNHDAMYWYRQDPGQGLRLIYYSQIVNDFQKGDIAEGYSVSREKKESFPLTVTSAQKNPTAFYLCASSKIPGTGLVGNQPQHFGDGTRLSIL.

The CDR3 DNA follows: TGCAGTGCAGACAGTTCTCATACGCAGTATTTT. Translating it yields CSADSSHTQYF. The chain employs TRBV20-1 and TRBJ2-3, with D perhaps TRBD1 (5 bases). V lost 6 bases and J lost 7, with 11 bases in between. Germline V gene sequence: CDR1 DFQATT, CDR2 SNEGSKA (reference sequence). The CDR3 is 11 amino acids.

This clone was recorded once. The CDR3, as DNA: TGTGCCAGTCAGACAGGGATGAACACCGGGGAGCTGTTTTTT. Its translation is CASQTGMNTGELFF. The J gene is TRBJ2-2, the V gene TRBV27; TRBD1 matches 7 bases. Per germline, CDR1 MNHEY and CDR2 SMNVEV (reference sequence). The CDR3 is 14 amino acids. Trimming at V came to 9 bases and at J to 1 base, leaving 5 bases not matched to a gene.

J is TRBJ1-3 and V is TRBV13, with a possible D match to TRBD1 (6 bases). V gave up 3 bases and J gave up 4 bases, with 7 bases separating them. Germline-derived CDR1 and CDR2 are PRHDT and FYEKMQ (reference sequence). This CDR3 has 13 amino acids. CDR3 bases: TGTGCCAGCAGCTTGGACAGCGGAAACACCATATATTTT. It translates to CASSLDSGNTIYF.

This rearrangement joins TRBV12-3 or TRBV12-4 to TRBJ1-1; 9 nucleotides match TRBD1. V lost 6 bases, J lost 7 bases, and 6 bases stayed unmatched. There are 13 residues in the CDR3. The CDR3 is CASRIDRGSEAFF. The CDR3 DNA reads TGTGCCAGCAGAATAGACAGGGGGAGTGAAGCTTTCTTT.

Only a few counts were recorded for this clone. This rearrangement joins TRBV2 to TRBJ2-3; 9 nucleotides match TRBD1. This CDR3 is built from 15 residues. The V gene end was trimmed by 6 bases and the J gene end by 0 bases; junction bases not matched to a gene: 4. The germline V gene has CDR1 SNHLY and CDR2 FYNNEI. The CDR3 loop reads CASSRQGGSTDTQYF. DNA of the CDR3: TGTGCCAGCAGCAGACAGGGGGGTAGCACAGATACGCAGTATTTT.

The chain recombines TRBV18 with TRBJ2-1; 8 nucleotides line up with TRBD1. The ends lost 6 bases at V and 9 bases at J; junction bases unmatched: 10. CDR1 is KGHSH, CDR2 LQKENI, per germline. The CDR3 is 14 amino acids. CDR3: CASSRDRNLGEQFF. CDR3 coding DNA: TGTGCCAGCTCCCGGGACAGGAACCTCGGTGAGCAGTTCTTC. The full variable domain, in which reference TRBV18 and TRBJ2-1 provide the parts outside the CDR3, is NAGVMQNPRHLVRRRGQEARLRCSPMKGHSHVYWYRQLPEEGLKFMVYLQKENIIDESGMPKERFSAEFPKEGPSILRIQQVVRGDSAAYFCASSRDRNLGEQFFGPGTRLTVL.

This clone was observed a handful of times. V gene TRBV19 combines with J gene TRBJ1-5; D gene unclear. Germline V lookup: CDR1 LNHDA, CDR2 SQIVND (reference sequence). The CDR3 spans 15 residues. V lost 0 bases, J lost 3 bases, and 9 bases lay in between. In DNA, the CDR3 is TGTGCCAGTAGTATAGATCCCGGGAACAATCAGCCCCAGCATTTT. Residues: CASSIDPGNNQPQHF.

The chain recombines TRBV19 with TRBJ2-3, with 11 nucleotides matching TRBD2. Germline CDR1 is LNHDA and CDR2 is SQIVND (reference sequence). The CDR3 has 18 residues. With V trimmed by 0 bases and J by 4 bases, 9 bases remained unmatched. The CDR3: CASSIDASGRNNPDTQYF. CDR3 in DNA: TGTGCCAGTAGTATAGACGCTAGCGGGAGGAACAACCCAGATACGCAGTATTTT.